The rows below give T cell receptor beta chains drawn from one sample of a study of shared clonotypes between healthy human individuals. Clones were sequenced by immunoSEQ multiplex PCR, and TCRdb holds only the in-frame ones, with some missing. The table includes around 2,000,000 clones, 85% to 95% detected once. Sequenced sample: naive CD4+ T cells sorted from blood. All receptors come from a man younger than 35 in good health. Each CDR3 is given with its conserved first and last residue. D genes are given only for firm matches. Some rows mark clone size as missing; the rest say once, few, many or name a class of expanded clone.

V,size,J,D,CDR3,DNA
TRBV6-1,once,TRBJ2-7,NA,CASSLGPDYEQYF,TGTGCCAGCAGTCTAGGACCAGATTACGAGCAGTACTTC
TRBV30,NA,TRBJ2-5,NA,CAWSVSVTRQETQYF,TGTGCCTGGAGTGTAAGCGTGACTCGGCAAGAGACCCAGTACTTC
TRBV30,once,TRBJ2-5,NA,CAWTTRHETQYF,TGTGCCTGGACGACTAGACACGAGACCCAGTACTTC
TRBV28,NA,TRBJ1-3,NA,CASDDSSGNTIYF,TGTGCCAGCGACGACAGCTCTGGAAACACCATATATTTT
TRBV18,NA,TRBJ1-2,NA,CASSPDGTHYGYTF,TGTGCCAGCTCACCCGACGGGACCCACTATGGCTACACCTTC
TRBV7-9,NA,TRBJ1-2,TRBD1,CASSPGQANYGYTF,TGTGCCAGCAGCCCGGGACAGGCTAACTATGGCTACACCTTC
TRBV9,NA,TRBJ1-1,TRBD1,CASTLGDRRDTEAFF,TGTGCCAGCACCCTAGGGGACAGGAGAGACACTGAAGCTTTCTTT
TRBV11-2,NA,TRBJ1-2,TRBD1,CASSQVDRDRNYGYTF,TGTGCCAGCAGCCAAGTAGATCGGGACAGGAACTATGGCTACACCTTC
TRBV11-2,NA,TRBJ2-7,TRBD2,CASSYSRSTSETYEQYF,TGTGCCAGCAGCTACTCCCGTTCCACTAGCGAAACCTACGAGCAGTACTTC
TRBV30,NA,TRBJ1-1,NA,CAWRSSHGDEAFF,TGTGCCTGGAGGAGCAGTCATGGAGATGAAGCTTTCTTT
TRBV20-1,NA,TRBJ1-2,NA,CRTGGGYTF,TGCAGGACGGGCGGCGGCTACACCTTC
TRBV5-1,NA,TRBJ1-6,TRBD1,CASSVTGQKNSPLHF,TGCGCCAGCAGCGTGACGGGACAGAAAAATTCACCCCTCCACTTT
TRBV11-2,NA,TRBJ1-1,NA,CASSLYGNTEAFF,TGTGCCAGCAGCTTATATGGGAACACTGAAGCTTTCTTT
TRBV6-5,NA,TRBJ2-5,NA,CASSYSRGRGQETQYF,TGTGCCAGCAGTTACTCGAGGGGGAGGGGTCAAGAGACCCAGTACTTC
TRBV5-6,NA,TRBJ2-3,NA,CASSLFFTDTQYF,TGTGCCAGCAGCTTGTTTTTCACAGATACGCAGTATTTT
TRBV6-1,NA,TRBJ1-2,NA,CASSELSGINYGYTF,TGTGCCAGCAGTGAACTCAGCGGTATTAACTATGGCTACACCTTC
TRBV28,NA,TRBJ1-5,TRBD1,CASSLTGTGYHQPQHF,TGTGCCAGCAGTTTAACCGGGACAGGGTACCATCAGCCCCAGCATTTT
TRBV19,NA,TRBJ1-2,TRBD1,CASRDREGYGYTF,TGTGCCAGTCGGGACAGGGAGGGCTATGGCTACACCTTC
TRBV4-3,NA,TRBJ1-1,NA,CASSQEYGGTEAFF,TGCGCCAGCAGCCAAGAATACGGGGGCACTGAAGCTTTCTTT
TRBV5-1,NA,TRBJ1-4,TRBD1,CASSPTGGPVNEKLFF,TGCGCCAGCAGCCCGACAGGGGGGCCCGTTAATGAAAAACTGTTTTTT
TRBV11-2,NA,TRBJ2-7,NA,CASSFSRTEQYF,TGTGCCAGCAGCTTTAGCCGGACCGAGCAGTACTTC
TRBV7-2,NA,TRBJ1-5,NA,CASSTERGQPQHF,TGTGCCAGCAGCACCGAGCGGGGTCAGCCCCAGCATTTT
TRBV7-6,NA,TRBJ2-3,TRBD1,CASSQTGSGTDTQYF,TGTGCCAGCAGCCAGACAGGGTCTGGCACAGATACGCAGTATTTT
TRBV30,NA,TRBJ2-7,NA,CAWSPGPTSYEQYF,TGTGCCTGGAGTCCGGGACCGACCTCCTACGAGCAGTACTTC